This T cell receptor (beta chain) was profiled in a study of blood T cell repertoires in COVID-19. The overall study: Whether acute or convalescent, the COVID-19 samples came from the United States, Italy and Spain. PBMCs, B-cell-depleted T cells, or T cells provided the cDNA or gDNA that made up the material.

Original data processing: Amplification of reference gene primers was used by the study to estimate nucleated cell counts. The table came from immunoSEQ multiplex PCR; TCRdb's copy has only in-frame clones and leaves some out. D and trimming come from the DNA, and the V and J calls and clone size come from that table. The sample lists about 280,000 clones, 70% to 90% occurring once. This CDR3 is built from 14 residues. Germline CDR1 is LGHNA and CDR2 is YSLEER. V was cut by 3 bases and J by 6 bases, with 14 bases left in between. Sequencing was carried out using peripheral blood. The V call is TRBV4-3, the J call TRBJ1-1; a possible D gene is TRBD1 (6 bases). This sequence was found in a man younger than 35 with active or convalescent COVID-19. CDR3 residues: CASSHPQGRAEAFF. In DNA form, the CDR3 reads TGCGCCAGCAGCCATCCCCAGGGGAGGGCTGAAGCTTTCTTT.